The text below deals with one TCR beta chain. Antigen: not known. The CDR3 has 17 amino acids. Germline CDR1 SGHRS, CDR2 YFSETQ. The junction had 9 bases not matched to a gene; V was cut back by 0 bases and J by 4 bases. The data originate from a study of siplizumab effects on memory and regulatory T cells. Study findings and constraints: Naive T cells seemed more diverse than memory cells; they also seemed major alloresponse contributors.

Some 100,000 TCR templates per sample were assayed. TCRdb keeps only in-frame clones here, not all; method: immunoSEQ multiplex PCR. Of 70,000 or so clones detected, 88% appear once; the ten largest clones hold roughly 1.7%. This chain joins TRBV5-1 and TRBJ2-5, with 10 bases lining up with TRBD2. The sample taken for sequencing was Tregs sorted from blood. This receptor was taken from a human donor in good health. In DNA, the CDR3 is TGCGCCAGCAGCTTGGAGCCTAGCGGGAGACTCGGAGAGACCCAGTACTTC. Translated: CASSLEPSGRLGETQYF.